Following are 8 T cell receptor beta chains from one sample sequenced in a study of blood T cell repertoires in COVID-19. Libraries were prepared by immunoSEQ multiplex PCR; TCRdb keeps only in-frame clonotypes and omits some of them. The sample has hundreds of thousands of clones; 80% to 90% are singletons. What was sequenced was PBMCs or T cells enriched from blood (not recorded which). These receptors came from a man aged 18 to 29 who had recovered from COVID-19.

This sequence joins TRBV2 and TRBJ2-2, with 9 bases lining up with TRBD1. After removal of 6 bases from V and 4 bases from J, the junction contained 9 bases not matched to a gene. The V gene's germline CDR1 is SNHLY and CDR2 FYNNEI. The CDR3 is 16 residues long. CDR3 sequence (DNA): TGTGCCAGCAGGGACAGGGGCGCGCCCCGCACCGGGGAGCTGTTTTTT. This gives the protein CASRDRGAPRTGELFF.

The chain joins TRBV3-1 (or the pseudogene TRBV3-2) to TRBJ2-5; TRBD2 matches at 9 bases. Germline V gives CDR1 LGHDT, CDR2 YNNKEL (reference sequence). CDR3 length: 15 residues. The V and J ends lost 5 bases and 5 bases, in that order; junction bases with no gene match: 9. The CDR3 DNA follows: TGTGCCAGCAGCTCGTTGCGGGGGGGCTTGGAGACCCAGTACTTC. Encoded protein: CASSSLRGGLETQYF.

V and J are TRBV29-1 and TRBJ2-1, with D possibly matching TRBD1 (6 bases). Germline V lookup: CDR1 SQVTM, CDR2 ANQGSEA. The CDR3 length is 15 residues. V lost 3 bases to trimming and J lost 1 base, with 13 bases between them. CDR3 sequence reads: CSVDGTPDSYNEQFF. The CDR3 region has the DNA TGCAGCGTTGATGGGACACCCGATTCCTACAATGAGCAGTTCTTC.

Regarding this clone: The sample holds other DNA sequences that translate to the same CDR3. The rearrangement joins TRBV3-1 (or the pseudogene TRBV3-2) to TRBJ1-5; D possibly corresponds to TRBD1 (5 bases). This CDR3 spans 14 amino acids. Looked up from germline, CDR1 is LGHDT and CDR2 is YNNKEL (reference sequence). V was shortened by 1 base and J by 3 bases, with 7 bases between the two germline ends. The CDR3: CASSQAGINQPQHF. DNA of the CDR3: TGTGCCAGCAGCCAAGCAGGGATCAATCAGCCCCAGCATTTT.

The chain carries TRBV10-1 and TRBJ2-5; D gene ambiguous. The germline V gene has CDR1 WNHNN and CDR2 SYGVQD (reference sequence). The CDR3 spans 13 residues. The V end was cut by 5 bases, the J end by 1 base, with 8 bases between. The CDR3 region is CASSLTVQETQYF. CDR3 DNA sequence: TGCGCCAGCAGTCTCACAGTCCAAGAGACCCAGTACTTC.

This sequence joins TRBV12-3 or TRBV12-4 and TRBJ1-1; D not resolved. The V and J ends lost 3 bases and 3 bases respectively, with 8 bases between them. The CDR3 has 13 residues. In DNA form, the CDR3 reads TGTGCCAGCAGTTTGGAGACCCACACTGAAGCTTTCTTT. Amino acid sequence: CASSLETHTEAFF.

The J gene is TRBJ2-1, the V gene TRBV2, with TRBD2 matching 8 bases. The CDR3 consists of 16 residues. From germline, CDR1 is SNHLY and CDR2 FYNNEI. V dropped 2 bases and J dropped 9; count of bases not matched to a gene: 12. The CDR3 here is CASSERLPGGIGEQFF. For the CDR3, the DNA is TGTGCCAGCAGTGAACGCTTACCGGGGGGGATTGGTGAGCAGTTCTTC.

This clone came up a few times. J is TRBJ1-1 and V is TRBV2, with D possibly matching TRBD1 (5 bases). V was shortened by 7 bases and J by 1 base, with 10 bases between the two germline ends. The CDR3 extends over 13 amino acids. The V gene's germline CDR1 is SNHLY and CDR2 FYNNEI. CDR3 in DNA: TGTGCCAGCACGCAGGGCGCGAACACTGAAGCTTTCTTT. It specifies CASTQGANTEAFF.